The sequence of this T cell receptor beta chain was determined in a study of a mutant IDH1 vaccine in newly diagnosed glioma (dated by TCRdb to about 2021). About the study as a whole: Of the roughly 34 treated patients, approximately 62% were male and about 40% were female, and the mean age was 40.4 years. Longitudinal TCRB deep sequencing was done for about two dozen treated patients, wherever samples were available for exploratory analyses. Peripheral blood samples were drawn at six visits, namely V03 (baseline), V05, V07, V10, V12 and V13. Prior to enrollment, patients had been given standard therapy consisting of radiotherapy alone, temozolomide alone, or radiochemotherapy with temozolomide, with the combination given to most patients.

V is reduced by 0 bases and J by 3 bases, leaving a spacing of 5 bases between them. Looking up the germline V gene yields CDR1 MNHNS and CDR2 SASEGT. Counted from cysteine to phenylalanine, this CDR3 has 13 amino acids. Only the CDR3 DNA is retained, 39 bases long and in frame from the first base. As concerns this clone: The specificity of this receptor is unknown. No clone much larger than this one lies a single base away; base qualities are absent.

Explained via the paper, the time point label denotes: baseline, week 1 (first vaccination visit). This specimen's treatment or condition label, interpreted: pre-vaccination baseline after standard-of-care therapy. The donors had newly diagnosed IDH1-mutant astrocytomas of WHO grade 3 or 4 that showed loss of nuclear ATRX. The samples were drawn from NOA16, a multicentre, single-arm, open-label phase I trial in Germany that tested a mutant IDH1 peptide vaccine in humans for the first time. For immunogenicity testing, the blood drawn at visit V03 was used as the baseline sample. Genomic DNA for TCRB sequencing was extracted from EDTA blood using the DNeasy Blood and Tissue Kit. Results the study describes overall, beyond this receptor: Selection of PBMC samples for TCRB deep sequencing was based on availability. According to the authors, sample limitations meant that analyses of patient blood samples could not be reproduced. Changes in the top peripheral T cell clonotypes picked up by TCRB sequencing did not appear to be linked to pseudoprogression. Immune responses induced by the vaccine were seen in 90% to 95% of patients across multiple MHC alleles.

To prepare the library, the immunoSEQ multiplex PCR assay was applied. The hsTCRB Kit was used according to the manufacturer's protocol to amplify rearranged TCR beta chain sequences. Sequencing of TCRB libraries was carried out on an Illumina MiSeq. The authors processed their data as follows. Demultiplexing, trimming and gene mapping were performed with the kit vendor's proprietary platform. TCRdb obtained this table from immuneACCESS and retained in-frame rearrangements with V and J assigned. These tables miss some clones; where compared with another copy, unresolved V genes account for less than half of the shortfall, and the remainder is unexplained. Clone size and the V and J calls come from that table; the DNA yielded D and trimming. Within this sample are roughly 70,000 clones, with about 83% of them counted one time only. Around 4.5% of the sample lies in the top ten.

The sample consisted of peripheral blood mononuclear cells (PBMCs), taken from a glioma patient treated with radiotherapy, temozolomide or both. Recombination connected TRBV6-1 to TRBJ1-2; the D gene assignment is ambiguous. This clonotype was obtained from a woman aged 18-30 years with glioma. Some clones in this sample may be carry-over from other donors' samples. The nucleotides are TGTGCCAGCAGTGAAGCGGGATACTATGGCTACACCTTC. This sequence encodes CASSEAGYYGYTF.